The T cell receptor beta chain described here comes from a study of PD-1 blockade in classical Hodgkin lymphoma. The J segment lost 7 bases and the V segment lost 5 bases, leaving 7 bases of the junction unmatched. This CDR3 region has 13 residues. Germline CDR1 and CDR2: SGHVS and FNYEAQ. TCRdb's table, derived via immunoSEQ multiplex PCR, lists solely in-frame clones and lacks some. There are around 17,000 clones in the sample; roughly 81% occur only once, and roughly 8.1% lies in the top ten. Noted time point: newly diagnosed, previously untreated cHL patient sample. Newly diagnosed, untreated classical Hodgkin lymphoma PBMCs provided comparison.

This receptor was obtained from a human donor with classical Hodgkin lymphoma. V usage is TRBV7-6 and J usage is TRBJ1-2; TRBD1 aligns across 7 bases. The specimen sequenced was peripheral blood mononuclear cells (PBMCs). The CDR3: CASSRQGQLGYTF. In DNA form, the CDR3 reads TGTGCCAGCAGCCGACAGGGTCAACTTGGCTACACCTTC.